This T cell receptor (beta chain) comes out of a study of T cell changes during pregnancy in multiple sclerosis. Repertoires were generated with immunoSEQ multiplex PCR, while TCRdb's copy carries only in-frame clones and drops some. This sample yields about 73,000 clones, of which roughly 92% are seen a single time; less than 2.5% belongs to the top ten. Germline lookup yields CDR1 SGHTA and CDR2 FQGNSA. This CDR3 contains 16 residues. V lost 1 base to trimming and J lost 5 bases; unmatched junction nucleotides: 7. This clonotype was sampled from a female donor in good health, enrolled as a control in a pregnancy study. V and J are TRBV7-2 and TRBJ2-3, with 9 bases aligning to TRBD2. Material: peripheral blood, obtained in the second trimester of pregnancy. The CDR3 region is CASSLVGGGDGDTQYF. DNA of the CDR3: TGTGCCAGCAGCTTAGTTGGCGGGGGGGACGGAGATACGCAGTATTTT.